This note documents a single T cell receptor beta chain sequence. The source of the sample is a study of technical replicates of blood from several donors. The data were produced by immunoSEQ multiplex PCR, yet TCRdb's version contains in-frame clones alone and is incomplete. In the table there are about 15,000 clones, around 80% of which are singletons. The origin of this receptor is a human donor in good health. Sequencing was carried out using PBMCs.

The CDR3, as DNA: TGTGCCAGCATTGGCGGGGCTAGCACAGATACGCAGTATTTT. Amino acids: CASIGGASTDTQYF. The chain employs TRBV2 and TRBJ2-3, with a weak D call TRBD2 (6 bases). This CDR3 contains 14 residues. Trimming cost V 7 bases and J 0 bases, with 11 bases left between them. CDR1 and CDR2 (germline): SNHLY, FYNNEI.